The rows below give T cell receptor beta chains drawn from one sample of a study of monozygotic twins with inflammatory bowel disease. TCRdb reanalyzed the 5' RACE reads and collapses them to one entry per CDR3 protein, without DNA. The data show 330,000 or so distinct CDR3 sequences, and the top ten clones hold under 2.5%. Specimen: blood. These receptors all stem from a human donor with ulcerative colitis or Crohn's disease, or a healthy co-twin of an affected twin (not recorded which). Each CDR3 is given with its conserved first and last residue. Fields, in order: J gene, V gene, CDR3 protein.

j_call: TRBJ2-3
v_call: TRBV27
cdr3_aa: CASRPDRARTDTQYF

j_call: TRBJ1-1
v_call: TRBV5-1
cdr3_aa: CASSLGAGEAFF

j_call: TRBJ2-1
v_call: TRBV6-4
cdr3_aa: CASSDGPDLNNEQFF

j_call: TRBJ2-3
v_call: TRBV7-2
cdr3_aa: CASSLGGLAGSDTQYF

j_call: TRBJ2-2
v_call: TRBV20-1
cdr3_aa: CSASIHPGSNTGELFF

j_call: TRBJ2-7
v_call: TRBV20-1
cdr3_aa: CSAPFLGHYEQYF

j_call: TRBJ2-2
v_call: TRBV4-1
cdr3_aa: CASSQGGQGGNTGELFF

j_call: TRBJ2-2
v_call: TRBV5-1
cdr3_aa: CASSLYPAGVQNTGELFF

j_call: TRBJ2-2
v_call: TRBV27
cdr3_aa: CASSFGVVTGGNTGELFF

j_call: TRBJ2-7
v_call: TRBV5-6
cdr3_aa: CASSRTGGQDYEQYF

j_call: TRBJ1-6
v_call: TRBV27
cdr3_aa: CASSSHRPGQGNNSPLHF

j_call: TRBJ2-7
v_call: TRBV20-1
cdr3_aa: CSASGGPVSGYEQYF

j_call: TRBJ1-1
v_call: TRBV7-2
cdr3_aa: CASSSPGGFGRTEAFF

j_call: TRBJ1-5
v_call: TRBV30
cdr3_aa: CAWSVLGQPQHF

j_call: TRBJ2-7
v_call: TRBV28
cdr3_aa: CASSWSTSGMGEQYF

j_call: TRBJ2-7
v_call: TRBV24-1
cdr3_aa: CATSDKDTRVGEQYF

j_call: TRBJ2-5
v_call: TRBV12-3/TRBV12-4
cdr3_aa: CASSLRTVGGETQYF

j_call: TRBJ1-5
v_call: TRBV3-1
cdr3_aa: CASSQGGPTRNQPQHF

j_call: TRBJ1-2
v_call: TRBV2
cdr3_aa: CASTPRRGYGYTF

j_call: TRBJ2-1
v_call: TRBV20-1
cdr3_aa: CSASGRAGFLNNEQFF

j_call: TRBJ1-1
v_call: TRBV11-3
cdr3_aa: CASSRRGMNTEAFF

j_call: TRBJ2-1
v_call: TRBV28
cdr3_aa: CASRSFSGGYNEQFF

j_call: TRBJ2-3
v_call: TRBV7-2
cdr3_aa: CASSLTTGGRGDTQYF

j_call: TRBJ1-2
v_call: TRBV7-9
cdr3_aa: CASSFGTGGGYTF

j_call: TRBJ1-1
v_call: TRBV20-1
cdr3_aa: CSARDWGSGDTEAFF

j_call: TRBJ2-7
v_call: TRBV20-1
cdr3_aa: CSASRQVGFRRLYF

j_call: TRBJ1-3
v_call: TRBV5-1
cdr3_aa: CASSDYPQGATSGNTIYF

j_call: TRBJ1-2
v_call: TRBV29-1
cdr3_aa: CSVDAFGNYGYTF

j_call: TRBJ1-1
v_call: TRBV6-6
cdr3_aa: CASSWGVGTEAFF

j_call: TRBJ2-2
v_call: TRBV10-3
cdr3_aa: CAISDDGELFF

j_call: TRBJ2-3
v_call: TRBV5-1
cdr3_aa: CASSLAGYLVTPSQYF

j_call: TRBJ2-1
v_call: TRBV4-1
cdr3_aa: CASSQSMDTYNEQFF

j_call: TRBJ1-5
v_call: TRBV28
cdr3_aa: CASSTGARRNQPQHF

j_call: TRBJ1-1
v_call: TRBV12-3/TRBV12-4
cdr3_aa: CASTATGHTEAFF

j_call: TRBJ1-3
v_call: TRBV20-1
cdr3_aa: CSAPSRAGNTIYF

j_call: TRBJ2-2
v_call: TRBV19
cdr3_aa: CASTEQRGTGELFF

j_call: TRBJ2-3
v_call: TRBV11-2
cdr3_aa: CASSLDRQFTDTQYF

j_call: TRBJ1-1
v_call: TRBV20-1
cdr3_aa: CSARDRDGLNYDEAFF

j_call: TRBJ2-3
v_call: TRBV4-2
cdr3_aa: CASSQGAGRDTQYF

j_call: TRBJ2-2
v_call: TRBV3-1
cdr3_aa: CASSPSHSTGELFF

j_call: TRBJ1-1
v_call: TRBV20-1
cdr3_aa: CSARREGPYEAFF

j_call: TRBJ2-1
v_call: TRBV27
cdr3_aa: CASSLYGAGTANEQFF

j_call: TRBJ2-5
v_call: TRBV29-1
cdr3_aa: CSGRDRANEETQYF

j_call: TRBJ2-3
v_call: TRBV20-1
cdr3_aa: CSARDRGSTDTQYF

j_call: TRBJ2-1
v_call: TRBV20-1
cdr3_aa: CSVDTGIPVSYNEQFF

j_call: TRBJ1-5
v_call: TRBV10-3
cdr3_aa: CAISESSGTGAFGNQPQHF

j_call: TRBJ2-7
v_call: TRBV18
cdr3_aa: CASSLSVQWRGRLSTSYEQYF

j_call: TRBJ2-3
v_call: TRBV27
cdr3_aa: CATLRLGTDTQYF

j_call: TRBJ1-3
v_call: TRBV28
cdr3_aa: CASSGHIYFTGYGNTIYF

j_call: TRBJ2-3
v_call: TRBV7-9
cdr3_aa: CASSFNSGGTDTQYF

j_call: TRBJ2-3
v_call: TRBV12-3/TRBV12-4
cdr3_aa: CASKQADTQYF

j_call: TRBJ2-2
v_call: TRBV18
cdr3_aa: CASSLPRTPSNTGELFF

j_call: TRBJ2-2
v_call: TRBV7-3
cdr3_aa: CASSFRQGANTGELFF

j_call: TRBJ2-7
v_call: TRBV6-5
cdr3_aa: CASSQLAGDEQYF

j_call: TRBJ1-2
v_call: TRBV20-1
cdr3_aa: CSAPSGGGYTF

j_call: TRBJ2-5
v_call: TRBV28
cdr3_aa: CASSPGDRVTQYF

j_call: TRBJ2-3
v_call: TRBV19
cdr3_aa: CASSPGVSADTQYF

j_call: TRBJ2-3
v_call: TRBV20-1
cdr3_aa: CSVQGPGKDTQYF